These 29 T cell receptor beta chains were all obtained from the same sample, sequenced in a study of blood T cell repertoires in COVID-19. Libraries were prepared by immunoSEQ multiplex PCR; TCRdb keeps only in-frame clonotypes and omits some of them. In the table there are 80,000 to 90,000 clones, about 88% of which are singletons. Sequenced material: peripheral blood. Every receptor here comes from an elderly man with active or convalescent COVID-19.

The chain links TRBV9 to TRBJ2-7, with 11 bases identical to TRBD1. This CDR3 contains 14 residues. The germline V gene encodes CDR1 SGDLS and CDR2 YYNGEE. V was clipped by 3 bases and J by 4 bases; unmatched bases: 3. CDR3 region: CASSAGTGGYEQYF. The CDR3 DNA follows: TGTGCCAGCAGCGCCGGGACAGGGGGTTACGAGCAGTACTTC. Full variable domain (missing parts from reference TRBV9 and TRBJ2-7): DSGVTQTPKHLITATGQRVTLRCSPRSGDLSVYWYQQSLDQGLQFLIQYYNGEERAKGNILERFSAQQFPDLHSELNLSSLELGDSALYFCASSAGTGGYEQYFGPGTRLTVT.

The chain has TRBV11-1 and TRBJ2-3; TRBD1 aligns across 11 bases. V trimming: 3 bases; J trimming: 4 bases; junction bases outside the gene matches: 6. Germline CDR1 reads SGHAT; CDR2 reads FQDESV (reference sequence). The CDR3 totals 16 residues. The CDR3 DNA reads TGTGCCAGCAGCTTGAACCCGGGACAGGGGGCAGATACGCAGTATTTT. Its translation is CASSLNPGQGADTQYF.

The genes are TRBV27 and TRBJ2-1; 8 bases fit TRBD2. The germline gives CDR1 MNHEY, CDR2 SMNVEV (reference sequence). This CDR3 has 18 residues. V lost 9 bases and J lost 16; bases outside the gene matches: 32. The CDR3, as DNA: TGTGCCAGTCGCAAGGTCCCGGACCTTTTAGCGGGAACCCTGGGGACCTTCTTC. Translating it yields CASRKVPDLLAGTLGTFF.

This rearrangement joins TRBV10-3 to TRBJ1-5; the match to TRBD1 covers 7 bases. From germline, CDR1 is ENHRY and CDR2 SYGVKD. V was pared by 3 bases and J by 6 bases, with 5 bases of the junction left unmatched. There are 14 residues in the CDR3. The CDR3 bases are TGTGCCATCAGTGACGACAGGGTGAGTCAGCCCCAGCATTTT. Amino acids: CAISDDRVSQPQHF.

This CDR3 reads CSVGVEGREAFF. CDR3 DNA sequence: TGCAGCGTCGGGGTTGAAGGCCGTGAAGCTTTCTTT. The chain employs TRBV29-1 and TRBJ1-1; D is unclear. Germline loops: CDR1 SQVTM, CDR2 ANQGSEA. This CDR3 region has 12 residues. With 6 bases removed from V and 7 bases from J, the gap between germline ends came to 15 bases.

In nucleotides, the CDR3 is TGTGCCAGCAGCGCGACTAGCGGGAGTCGGAATGAGCAGTTCTTC. Protein sequence: CASSATSGSRNEQFF. V usage is TRBV9 and J usage is TRBJ2-1, with 12 bases matching TRBD2. Germline assignment: CDR1 SGDLS and CDR2 YYNGEE. The CDR3 covers 15 residues. The junction had 5 bases not matched to a gene; V was cut back by 3 bases and J by 7 bases.

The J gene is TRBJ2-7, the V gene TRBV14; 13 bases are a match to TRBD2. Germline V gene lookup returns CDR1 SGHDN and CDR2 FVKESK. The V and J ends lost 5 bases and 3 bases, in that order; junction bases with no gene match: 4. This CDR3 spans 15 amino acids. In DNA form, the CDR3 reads TGTGCCAGCAGCTGGGGACTAGCGGGAATCTACGAGCAGTACTTC. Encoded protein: CASSWGLAGIYEQYF.

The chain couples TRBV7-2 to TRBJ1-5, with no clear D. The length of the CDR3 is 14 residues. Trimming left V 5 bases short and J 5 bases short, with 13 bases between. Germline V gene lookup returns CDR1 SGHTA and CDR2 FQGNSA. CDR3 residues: CASSKDPQDQPQHF. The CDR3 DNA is TGTGCCAGCAGCAAGGATCCCCAGGATCAGCCCCAGCATTTT.

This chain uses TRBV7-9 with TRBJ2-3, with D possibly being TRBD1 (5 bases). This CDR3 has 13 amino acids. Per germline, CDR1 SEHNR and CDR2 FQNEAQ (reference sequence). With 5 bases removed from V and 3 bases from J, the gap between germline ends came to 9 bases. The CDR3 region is CASSMRQTDTQYF. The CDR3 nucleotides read TGTGCCAGCAGCATGAGACAGACAGATACGCAGTATTTT.

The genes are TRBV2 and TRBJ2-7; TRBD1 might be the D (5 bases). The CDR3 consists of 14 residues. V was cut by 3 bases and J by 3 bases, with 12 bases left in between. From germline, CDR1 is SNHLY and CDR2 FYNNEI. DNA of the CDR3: TGTGCCAGCAGTGATGGCAGGGCCAGCTACGAGCAGTACTTC. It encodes CASSDGRASYEQYF.

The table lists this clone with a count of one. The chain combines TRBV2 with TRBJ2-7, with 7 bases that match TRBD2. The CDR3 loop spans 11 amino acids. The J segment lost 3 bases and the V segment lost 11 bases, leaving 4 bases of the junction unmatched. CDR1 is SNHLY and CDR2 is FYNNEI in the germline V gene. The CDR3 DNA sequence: TGTGCCGGGGGGGACCGCTACGAGCAGTACTTC. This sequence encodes CAGGDRYEQYF. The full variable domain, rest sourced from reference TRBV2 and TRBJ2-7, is EPEVTQTPSHQVTQMGQEVILRCVPISNHLYFYWYRQILGQKVEFLVSFYNNEISEKSEIFDDQFSVERPDGSNFTLKIRSTKLEDSAMYFCAGGDRYEQYFGPGTRLTVT.

Written as DNA, the CDR3 is TGTGCCAGCAGCTTATCCGTAACCTACGAGCAGTACTTC. It codes for CASSLSVTYEQYF. V gene TRBV7-2 combines with J gene TRBJ2-7; D is unresolved. The CDR3 is 13 amino acids. CDR1 is SGHTA, CDR2 FQGNSA, per germline. Trimming took 2 bases from V and 2 from J, leaving 7 bases between them.

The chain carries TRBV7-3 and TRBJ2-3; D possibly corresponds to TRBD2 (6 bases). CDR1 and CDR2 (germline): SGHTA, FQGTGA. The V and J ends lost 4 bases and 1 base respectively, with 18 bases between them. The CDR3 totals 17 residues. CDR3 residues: CASSSLTSRRGTDTQYF. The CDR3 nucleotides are TGTGCCAGCAGCTCATTAACTAGCCGCCGTGGCACAGATACGCAGTATTTT.

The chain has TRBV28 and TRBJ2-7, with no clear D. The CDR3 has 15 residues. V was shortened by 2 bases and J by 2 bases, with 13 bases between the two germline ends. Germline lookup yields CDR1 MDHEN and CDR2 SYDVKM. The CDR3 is CASSLSQIYTYEQYF. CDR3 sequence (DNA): TGTGCCAGCAGTTTAAGTCAGATATATACCTACGAGCAGTACTTC.

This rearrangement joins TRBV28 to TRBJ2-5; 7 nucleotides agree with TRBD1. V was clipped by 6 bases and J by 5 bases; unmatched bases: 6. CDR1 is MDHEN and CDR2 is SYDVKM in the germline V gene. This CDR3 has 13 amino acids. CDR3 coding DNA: TGTGCCAGCAGCATGACAGGGCGGGAGACCCAGTACTTC. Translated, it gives CASSMTGRETQYF. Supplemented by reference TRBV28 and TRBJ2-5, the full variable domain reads DVKVTQSSRYLVKRTGEKVFLECVQDMDHENMFWYRQDPGLGLRLIYFSYDVKMKEKGDIPEGYSVSREKKERFSLILESASTNQTSMYLCASSMTGRETQYFGPGTRLLVL.

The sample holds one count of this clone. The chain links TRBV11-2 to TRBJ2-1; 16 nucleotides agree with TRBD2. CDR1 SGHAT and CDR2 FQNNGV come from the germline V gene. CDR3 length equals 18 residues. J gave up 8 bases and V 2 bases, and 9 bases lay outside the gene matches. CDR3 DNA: TGTGCCAGCAGCTTACCCTTCCCGGGACTAGCGGGAGGGGATGAGCAGTTCTTC. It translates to CASSLPFPGLAGGDEQFF.

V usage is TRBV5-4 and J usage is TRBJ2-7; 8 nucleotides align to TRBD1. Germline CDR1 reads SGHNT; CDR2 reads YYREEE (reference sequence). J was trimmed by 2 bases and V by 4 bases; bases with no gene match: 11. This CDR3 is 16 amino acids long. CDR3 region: CASSTRTGPHPYEQYF. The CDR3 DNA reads TGTGCCAGCAGCACTCGGACAGGGCCACATCCCTACGAGCAGTACTTC.

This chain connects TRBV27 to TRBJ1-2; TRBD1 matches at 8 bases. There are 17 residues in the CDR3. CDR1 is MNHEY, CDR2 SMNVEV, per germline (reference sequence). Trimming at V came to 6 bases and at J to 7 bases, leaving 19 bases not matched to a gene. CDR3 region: CASRRTGTRWGVGGYTF. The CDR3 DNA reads TGTGCCAGCAGGAGGACAGGGACTCGGTGGGGTGTGGGTGGCTACACCTTC.

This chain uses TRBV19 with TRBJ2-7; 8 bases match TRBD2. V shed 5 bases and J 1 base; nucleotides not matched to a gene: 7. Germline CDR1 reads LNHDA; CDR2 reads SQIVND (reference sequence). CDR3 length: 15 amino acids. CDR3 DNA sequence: TGTGCCAGTAGTCGAGCGGGAGAGCGGTCCTACGAGCAGTACTTC. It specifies CASSRAGERSYEQYF.

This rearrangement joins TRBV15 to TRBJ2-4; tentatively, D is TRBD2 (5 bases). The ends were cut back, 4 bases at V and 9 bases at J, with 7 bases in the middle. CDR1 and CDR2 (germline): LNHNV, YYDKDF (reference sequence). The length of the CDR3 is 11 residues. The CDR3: CATSIGGIQYF. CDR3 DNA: TGTGCCACCAGCATCGGAGGCATTCAGTACTTC. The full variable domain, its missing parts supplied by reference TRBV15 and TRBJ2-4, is DAMVIQNPRYQVTQFGKPVTLSCSQTLNHNVMYWYQQKSSQAPKLLFHYYDKDFNNEADTPDNFQSRRPNTSFCFLDIRSPGLGDTAMYLCATSIGGIQYFGAGTRLSVL.

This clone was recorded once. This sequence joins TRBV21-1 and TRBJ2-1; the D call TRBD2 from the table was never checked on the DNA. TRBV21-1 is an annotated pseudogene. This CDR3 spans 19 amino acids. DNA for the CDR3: TGTGCCAGCAGATACCCACCCAGGCGGGGCGTTTTCTCCTACAATGAGCAGTTCTTC. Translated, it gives CASRYPPRRGVFSYNEQFF.

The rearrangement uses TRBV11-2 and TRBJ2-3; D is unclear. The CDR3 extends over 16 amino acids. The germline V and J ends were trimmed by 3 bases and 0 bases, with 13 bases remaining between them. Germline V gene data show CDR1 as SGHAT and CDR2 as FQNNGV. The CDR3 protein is CASSFGQADSTDTQYF. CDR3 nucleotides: TGTGCCAGCAGCTTCGGCCAGGCCGATAGCACAGATACGCAGTATTTT.

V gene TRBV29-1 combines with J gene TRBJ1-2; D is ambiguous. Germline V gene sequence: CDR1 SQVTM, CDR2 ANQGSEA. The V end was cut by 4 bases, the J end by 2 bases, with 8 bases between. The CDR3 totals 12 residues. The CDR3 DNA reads TGCAGCGTTGGAACACCGAACTATGGCTACACCTTC. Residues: CSVGTPNYGYTF.

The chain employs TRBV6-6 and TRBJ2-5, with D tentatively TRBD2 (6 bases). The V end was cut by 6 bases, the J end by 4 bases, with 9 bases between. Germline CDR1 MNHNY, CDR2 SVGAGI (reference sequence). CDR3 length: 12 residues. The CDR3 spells CASSPAGETQYF. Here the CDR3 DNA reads TGTGCCAGCAGCCCAGCGGGAGAGACCCAGTACTTC.

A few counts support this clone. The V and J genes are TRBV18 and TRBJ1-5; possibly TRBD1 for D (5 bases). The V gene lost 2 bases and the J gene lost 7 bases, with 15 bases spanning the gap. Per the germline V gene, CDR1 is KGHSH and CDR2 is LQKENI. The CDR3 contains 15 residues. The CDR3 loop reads CASSPSMGGGQPQHF. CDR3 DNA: TGTGCCAGCTCACCAAGTATGGGGGGTGGGCAGCCCCAGCATTTT.

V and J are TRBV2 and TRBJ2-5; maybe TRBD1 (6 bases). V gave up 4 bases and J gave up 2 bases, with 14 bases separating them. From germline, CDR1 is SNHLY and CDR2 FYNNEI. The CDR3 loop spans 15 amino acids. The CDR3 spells CASSALLGAQETQYF. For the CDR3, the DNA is TGTGCCAGCAGTGCCCTTTTGGGGGCTCAAGAGACCCAGTACTTC.

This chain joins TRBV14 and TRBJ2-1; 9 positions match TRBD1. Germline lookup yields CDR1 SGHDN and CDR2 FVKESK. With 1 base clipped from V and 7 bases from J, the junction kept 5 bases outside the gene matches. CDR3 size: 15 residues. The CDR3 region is CASSQGRTGANEQFF. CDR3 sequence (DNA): TGTGCCAGCAGCCAAGGGAGGACAGGGGCGAATGAGCAGTTCTTC.

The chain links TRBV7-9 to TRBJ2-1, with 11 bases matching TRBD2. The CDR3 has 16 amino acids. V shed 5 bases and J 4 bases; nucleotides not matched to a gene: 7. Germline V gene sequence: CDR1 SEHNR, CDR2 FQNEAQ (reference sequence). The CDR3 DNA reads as TGTGCCAGCAGCGGACGACTAGCGGGGATATACAATGAGCAGTTCTTC. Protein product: CASSGRLAGIYNEQFF.

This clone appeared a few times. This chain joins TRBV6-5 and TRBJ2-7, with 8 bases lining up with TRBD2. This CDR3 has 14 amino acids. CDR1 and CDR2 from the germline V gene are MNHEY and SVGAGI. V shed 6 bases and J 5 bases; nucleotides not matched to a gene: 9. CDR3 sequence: CASRPVAGPNEQYF. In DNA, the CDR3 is TGTGCCAGCAGACCTGTAGCGGGACCCAACGAGCAGTACTTC.